This TCR beta chain is drawn from a study of cytomegalovirus exposure and HLA in healthy donors (dated by TCRdb to the late 2010s). For context, the study as a whole: In an earlier analysis of some 550 of the donors, about 260 Gb of sequence data and 100 million or so unique TCR beta sequences from about 190 million T cells were reported. All discovery cohort repertoires had been generated using a single sequencing platform. Besides the first cohort of roughly 700 subjects, a separate validation cohort made up of some 110 different subjects was used. Four to six DR-DQ haplotypes were handled as single units for association and clustering, since linkage in the cohort was strong. Across roughly 420 genotyped donors of the cohort, an average of approximately 200,000 unique TCR beta nucleotide sequences per donor were sequenced, and roughly 17% of those sequences were non-productive. Both class I and class II loci were covered by HLA typing, at four-digit resolution. The number of typed donors differed by locus: about 629-640 for A, B, C, DRB1 and DQB1; roughly 510 for DQA1; 606 for DPA1; and about 450 for DPB1. Rather than drawing on any new phenotypic data, the later analysis identified candidate immune exposures from TCR beta sequences and the way those sequences occurred across donors. To predict cytomegalovirus infection status, the study brought together high-throughput TCR immunosequencing, statistical association of individual TCRs with disease status, and machine learning. The aim of the study was to test whether cataloging public T cell receptors could identify signatures of past pathogen exposure. To decide whether each TCR beta V gene segment behaved as functional or pseudogenic, an earlier analysis of approximately 590 of the donors relied on high-throughput TCR beta sequencing. A later analysis re-analyzed previously published TCR beta repertoires from 666 donors and added high-resolution HLA genotyping to study TCR occurrence patterns. Among the approximately 420 genotyped donors, around 81% belonged to the genetic ancestry cluster associated with self-reported Caucasian donors. Donor age, sex, ethnicity and CMV serostatus were compiled alongside the repertoire data. Roughly 300 gigabases of sequencing data and 70 million to 95 million unique TCR sequences made up an early release that covered over 550 HLA-typed donors. In a later genetic analysis, genome-wide SNP genotypes for 398 of the 666 donors were used, and that subset was treated as a discovery cohort. The study used immunosequencing to profile the T cell repertoires of some 600 subjects and linked those repertoires to cytomegalovirus serostatus.

Comment on this clone: Its antigen remains unidentified. Base qualities were left out, and no much larger clone turns up one base away.

Library method: the immunoSEQ multiplex PCR assay. For the multiplex PCR, a mixture combining 60 forward primers for TCR Vbeta segments and 13 reverse primers for TCR Jbeta segments was used. Amplification of the CDR3 region of rearranged TCR beta genes was performed with a multiplex PCR assay on genomic DNA. The amplified TCR beta libraries were sequenced on the Illumina HiSeq System as 87-base-pair reads. In the authors' own workflow: In a later analysis, some 80 million unique TCR beta chains were counted across the 500 to 700 repertoires, and approximately 11 million of these chains were shared by at least two donors. Raw reads were error-corrected and collapsed into unique sequences with a nearest-neighbor algorithm that merged closely related sequences to remove PCR and sequencing errors. Alignment of CDR3 sequences to IMGT reference sequences was used to assign V, D and J gene segments. For a sequence to be retained, at least a six-nucleotide match to both a V gene segment and a J gene segment was required. Rearrangements were called productive when the CDR3 lacked stop codons and stayed in frame with V and J; all others were non-productive. Following IMGT convention, CDR3 was defined as the stretch from the second conserved V-encoded cysteine to the conserved J-encoded phenylalanine. Sequences without an unambiguous match to a single V gene segment were excluded from the earlier analysis of approximately 600 of the donors. In an earlier analysis of roughly 500 of the donors, V segments were called functional above 56.7% productive rearrangements and were called segregating when the between-donor standard deviation exceeded 5%. A statistical classification framework was built for diagnosing cytomegalovirus status from the catalog of TCR beta chain sequences. In a later analysis, V and J genes were assigned by comparing TCR nucleotide sequences against IMGT/GENE-DB human TR gene sequences. A later analysis assigned CDR3 sequences and most-parsimonious VDJ recombination scenarios with the TCRdist pipeline. A later analysis defined each TCR beta chain by its CDR3 amino acid sequence plus V-gene family, and excluded reads lacking a unique V-gene family. To address suspected cross-contamination and a sequencing artifact, a later analysis removed under 600 highly shared, low-generation-probability nucleotide sequences. A later analysis calculated a clonal expansion index for each public chain from normalized within-repertoire ranks of inferred template counts. In a later analysis, generation probabilities were computed with a VDJ recombination model fitted to out-of-frame rearrangements, and the resulting probabilities were checked against IGoR. A later analysis scored TCR-TCR, TCR-HLA and TCR-CMV co-occurrence with hypergeometric tests, applying a repertoire-size bias correction to TCR pairs. To estimate false discovery rates, a later analysis permuted the HLA or CMV assignments 20 times. In a later analysis, co-occurring TCRs were grouped using DBSCAN, and TCRdist sequence similarity was added for clustering within HLA-allele-positive subsets. Repertoires with fewer than 30,000 or more than 120,000 public chains were left out of co-occurrence clustering, as were about five repertoires with anomalous nucleotide sharing. What TCRdb holds here is the immuneACCESS table cut down to in-frame rearrangements. Part of the clones is not present; checked against another copy, under half of the missing clones reflect an unresolved V gene, and the others are unexplained. For V, J and clone size, that table is used; D and trimming come from the DNA. Present in this sample are roughly 100,000 clones, 75% to 90% of which were seen just once. 6.9% of the sample is taken by the ten largest.

In total, 500 to 700 healthy bone marrow donors made up the cohort. At the time of sampling, all cohort members were nominally healthy, though unrecorded immune exposures were likely present. The donor was CMV seropositive and belonged to the group of 250 to 300 seropositive cohort members. A peripheral blood sample was provided by each donor, and peripheral blood mononuclear cells were used for TCR beta sequencing. Genomic DNA was extracted from the blood cell samples with the Qiagen DNeasy Blood Extraction Kit. What the authors observed across the whole study: Broadly in line with IMGT annotations, most TCR beta V segments showed up in productive rearrangements about 87% or about 30% of the time in an earlier analysis of several hundred of the donors. A later analysis found that most CMV-associated TCR beta chains appeared HLA-restricted, with HLA associations seemingly driven largely by CMV exposure. Because HLA typing was unavailable for some donors at each locus, only the typed subset was used in association tests. While some public TCRs were present in many individuals, most TCR sequences turned up only very rarely across donors. A later analysis found that HLA-associated TCR beta chains were more clonally expanded and had lower generation probabilities than equally common non-associated chains. In a later analysis, several top co-occurrence clusters were reported to appear linked to parvovirus B19, influenza, CMV and Epstein-Barr virus. Correlated functional status among segregating V segments might reflect linkage disequilibrium, but an unknown experimental factor could not be ruled out. The classifier was reported to diagnose cytomegalovirus status with high specificity and sensitivity in both the original cohort and the validation cohort. Because counts were too low, seventeen rarely observed V segments, including chromosome 9 orphons, were excluded from the earlier analysis of 587 of the donors. A cluster of highly shared sequence variants was judged likely to represent a technical artifact of the sequencing pipeline. A total of 164 TCR beta chains were listed by the study as associated with cytomegalovirus. In a later genetic analysis, a missense DCLRE1C variant was associated with V-gene and J-gene trimming of TCR beta chains, and the association was replicated in an independent cohort. The only immune exposure information available for the cohort was CMV serostatus. It was suggested by the authors that the approach could potentially be generalized to other disease states and immunological phenotypes. In a later genetic analysis, fewer N-insertions in productive TCRs were reported among donors in an Asian-associated ancestry cluster than the roughly 700-donor mean. A few of the identified cytomegalovirus-associated TCR beta chains were confirmed in vitro to be specific for cytomegalovirus antigens. Strong co-occurrence of HLA alleles, especially DR and DQ, made assigning TCR associations to individual alleles difficult. Only TCR beta chains were sequenced in this cohort, and the absence of alpha or paired-chain data limited detectable features. At a false discovery rate of 0.05, a later analysis linked under 20,000 TCR beta sequences to specific HLA alleles. The 87-base-pair reads could not distinguish some IMGT-functional V segments, including TRBV6-2 and TRBV6-3, so those segments were excluded. A further reported finding was that TCR beta sequences accurately predicted the HLA-A and HLA-B alleles for most subjects in the first cohort. Presence/absence analyses assumed roughly uniform sequencing depth across donors, an assumption that may not hold. In a later analysis, the rate of TCR association differed among HLA loci, with DRB1 alleles having the most associated TCRs and HLA-C alleles having the fewest.

Ends trimmed: V by 5 bases, J by 5 bases; bases unmatched to a gene: 13. Including cysteine and phenylalanine, the CDR3 has 16 amino acids. CDR3 DNA is the only sequence kept; it has 48 bases, read in frame from the first base. Per the germline V gene (reference sequence), SGHKS is the CDR1 and YYEKEE is the CDR2. This chain is built from TRBV5-5 and TRBJ1-5; TRBD1 aligns with 7 central bases. This TCR came from a man aged 30 to 45 in good health and CMV-seropositive. Sequencing was done on a sample of PBMCs. The nucleotides are TGTGCCAGCAGGGTAGGAGGGGGCCTCTGGGATCAGCCCCAGCATTTT. This codes for CASRVGGGLWDQPQHF.